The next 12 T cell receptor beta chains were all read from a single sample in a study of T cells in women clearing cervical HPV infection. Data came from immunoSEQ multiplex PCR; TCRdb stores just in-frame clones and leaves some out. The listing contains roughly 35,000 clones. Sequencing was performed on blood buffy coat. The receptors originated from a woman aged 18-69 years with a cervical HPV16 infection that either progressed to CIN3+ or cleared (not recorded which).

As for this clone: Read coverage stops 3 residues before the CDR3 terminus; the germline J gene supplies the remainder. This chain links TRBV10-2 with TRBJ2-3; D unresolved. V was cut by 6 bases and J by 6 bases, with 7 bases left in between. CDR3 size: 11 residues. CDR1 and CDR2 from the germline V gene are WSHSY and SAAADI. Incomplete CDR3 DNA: TGCGCCAGCAGCACCAGTGATACG. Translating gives CASSTSDT. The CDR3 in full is CASSTSDTQYF.

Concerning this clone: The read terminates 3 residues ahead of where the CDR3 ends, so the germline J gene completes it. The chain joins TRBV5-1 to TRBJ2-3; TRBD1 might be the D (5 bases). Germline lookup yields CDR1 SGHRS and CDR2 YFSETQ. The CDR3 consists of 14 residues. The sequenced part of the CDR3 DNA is TGCGCCAGCAGCTTTAAGGGGCCCCAAGAGACG. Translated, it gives CASSFKGPQET. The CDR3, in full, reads CASSFKGPQETQYF.

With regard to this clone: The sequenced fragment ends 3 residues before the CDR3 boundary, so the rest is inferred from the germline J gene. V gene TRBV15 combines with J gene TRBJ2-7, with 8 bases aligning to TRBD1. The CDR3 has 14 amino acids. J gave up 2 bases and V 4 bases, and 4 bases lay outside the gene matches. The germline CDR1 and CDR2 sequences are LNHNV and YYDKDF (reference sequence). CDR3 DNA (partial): TGTGCCACCAGCATTTACAGGGGGACCTACGAG. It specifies CATSIYRGTYE. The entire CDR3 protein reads CATSIYRGTYEQYF.

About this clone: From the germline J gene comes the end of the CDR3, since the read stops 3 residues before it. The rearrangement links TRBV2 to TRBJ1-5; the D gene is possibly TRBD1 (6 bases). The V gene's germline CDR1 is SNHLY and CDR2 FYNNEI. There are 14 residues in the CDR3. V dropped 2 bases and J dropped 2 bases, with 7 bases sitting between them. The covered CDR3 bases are TGTGCCAGCAGTGAACGGACAGGCAATCAGCCC. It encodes CASSERTGNQP. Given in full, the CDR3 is CASSERTGNQPQHF.

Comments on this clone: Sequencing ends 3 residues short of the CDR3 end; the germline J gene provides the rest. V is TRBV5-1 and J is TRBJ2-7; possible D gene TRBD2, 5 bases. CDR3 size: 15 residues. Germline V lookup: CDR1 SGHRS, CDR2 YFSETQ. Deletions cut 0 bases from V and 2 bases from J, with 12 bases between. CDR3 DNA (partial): TGCGCCAGCAGCTTGGAGGGCCGGGGTACCTACGAG. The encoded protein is CASSLEGRGTYE. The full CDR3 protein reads CASSLEGRGTYEQYF.

CDR3 DNA, as far as it was read: TGCAGTGCTAGAGATGCCAGGAAGAGCTCCTACAATGAG. Its protein is CSARDARKSSYNE. The entire CDR3 reads CSARDARKSSYNEQFF. J is TRBJ2-1 and V is TRBV20-1, with D unresolved. The sequenced fragment ends 3 residues before the CDR3 boundary, so the rest is inferred from the germline J gene. The CDR3 has 16 amino acids. The germline V gene encodes CDR1 DFQATT and CDR2 SNEGSKA (reference sequence). V dropped 0 bases and J dropped 0 bases, with 12 bases sitting between them.

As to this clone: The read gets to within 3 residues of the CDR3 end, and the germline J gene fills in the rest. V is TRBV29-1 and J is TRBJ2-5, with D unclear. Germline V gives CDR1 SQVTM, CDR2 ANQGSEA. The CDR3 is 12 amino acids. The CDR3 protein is CSVEVRTDTQYF. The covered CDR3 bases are TGCAGCGTTGAGGTGAGAACAGATACC.

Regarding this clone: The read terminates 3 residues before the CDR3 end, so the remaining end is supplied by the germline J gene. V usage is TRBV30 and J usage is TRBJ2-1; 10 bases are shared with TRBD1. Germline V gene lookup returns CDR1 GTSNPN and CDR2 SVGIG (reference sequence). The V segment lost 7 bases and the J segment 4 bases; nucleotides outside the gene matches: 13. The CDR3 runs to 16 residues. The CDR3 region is CAFLPVGDRGYNEQFF. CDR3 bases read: TGTGCCTTCCTCCCCGTGGGGGACAGGGGATACAATGAG.

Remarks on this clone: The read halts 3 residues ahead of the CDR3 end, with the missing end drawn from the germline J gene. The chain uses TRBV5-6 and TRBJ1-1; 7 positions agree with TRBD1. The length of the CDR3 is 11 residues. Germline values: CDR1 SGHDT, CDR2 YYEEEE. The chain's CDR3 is CASSLEGAAFF. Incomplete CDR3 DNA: TGTGCCAGCAGCTTGGAGGGGGCC.

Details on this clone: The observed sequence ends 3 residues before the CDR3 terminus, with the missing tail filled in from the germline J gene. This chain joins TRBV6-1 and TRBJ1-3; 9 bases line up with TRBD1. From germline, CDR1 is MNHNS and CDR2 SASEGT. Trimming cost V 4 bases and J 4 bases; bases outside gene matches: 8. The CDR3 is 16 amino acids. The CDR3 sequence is CASSAVRTGEGNTIYF. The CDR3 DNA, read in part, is TGTGCCAGCAGTGCTGTTAGGACAGGGGAAGGAAACACC.

The chain's CDR3 is CASRRVGGNQPQHF. The part of the CDR3 DNA that was read is TGTGCCAGCCGTCGGGTAGGGGGCAATCAGCCC. This chain joins TRBV2 and TRBJ1-5, with D perhaps TRBD1 (5 bases). The CDR3 goes on 3 residues after the read ends, and that part is filled in from the germline J gene. The CDR3 runs to 14 residues. Per germline, CDR1 SNHLY and CDR2 FYNNEI. Trimming took off 8 bases at V and 2 bases at J, with 13 bases between the two ends.

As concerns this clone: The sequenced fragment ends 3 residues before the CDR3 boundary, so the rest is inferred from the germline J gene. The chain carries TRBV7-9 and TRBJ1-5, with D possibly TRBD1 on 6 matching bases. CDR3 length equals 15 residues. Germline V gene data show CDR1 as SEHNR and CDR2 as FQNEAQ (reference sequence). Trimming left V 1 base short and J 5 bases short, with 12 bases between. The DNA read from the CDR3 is TGTGCCAGCAGCTTAGGTACAGGGTTCCATCAGCCC. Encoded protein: CASSLGTGFHQP. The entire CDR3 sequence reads CASSLGTGFHQPQHF.